This T cell receptor beta chain is drawn from a study of cytomegalovirus exposure and HLA in healthy donors. The count of this clone is one. PCR was performed using 60 Vbeta and 13 Jbeta primers. Here immunoSEQ multiplex PCR was the method, and the copy in TCRdb shows in-frame clones only, minus some. The data contain under 200,000 clones, more than 70% of them singletons. Sequenced: PBMCs. The TCR comes from a boy aged 2 to 10 in good health and CMV-seronegative.

In DNA, the CDR3 is TGCAGCGCCAGGAACACTGAAGCTTTCTTT. Encoded protein: CSARNTEAFF. The chain has TRBV29-1 and TRBJ1-1; D not resolved. The CDR3 is 10 residues long. Trimming left V 7 bases short and J 1 base short, with 4 bases between. Germline V lookup: CDR1 SQVTM, CDR2 ANQGSEA.